The 18 T cell receptor beta chains given below trace back to one sample, sequenced in a study of blood T cell repertoires in COVID-19 (TCRdb year 2020). The library relied on the immunoSEQ multiplex PCR assay. The table comes from immuneACCESS by way of TCRdb, which keeps in-frame sequences with V and J called. Part of the clones is missing from these tables; in studies checked, under half for an unresolved V gene and the rest for unknown reasons. The sample contains tens of thousands of clones, approximately 82% of them found a single time. The top ten clones comprise around 7.3% of the sample. Specimen: peripheral blood. These TCRs come from a man aged 50-59 years with active or convalescent COVID-19.

The chain links TRBV11-2 to TRBJ1-1; the D is unclear. Germline CDR1 and CDR2: SGHAT and FQNNGV. The CDR3 runs 13 residues. The V end was cut by 3 bases, the J end by 5 bases, with 10 bases between. The CDR3 sequence is CASSFQTGTEAFF. DNA for the CDR3: TGTGCCAGCAGCTTTCAGACGGGGACTGAAGCTTTCTTT.

In this sample, this clone turned up a few times. The chain couples TRBV6-6 to TRBJ2-5; 7 bases fit TRBD1. V lost 4 bases, J lost 5 bases, and 7 bases stayed unmatched. This CDR3 spans 14 amino acids. Germline V gene data show CDR1 as MNHNY and CDR2 as SVGAGI (reference sequence). CDR3 protein: CASSSNDRVETQYF. The CDR3 bases are TGTGCCAGCAGTTCCAACGACAGGGTGGAGACCCAGTACTTC.

The chain employs TRBV10-3 and TRBJ1-2; a weak D match, TRBD1 (6 bases). Germline CDR1 ENHRY, CDR2 SYGVKD. V was clipped by 3 bases and J by 6 bases, with 23 bases between them. The CDR3 is 17 amino acids. The CDR3 spells CAISDILGRGSNDGYTF. In DNA, the CDR3 is TGTGCCATCAGTGATATTCTCGGAAGGGGGTCCAACGATGGCTACACCTTC.

The rearrangement uses TRBV27 and TRBJ2-5; D is unresolved. CDR3 length: 13 amino acids. V lost 4 bases to trimming and J lost 1 base, with 7 bases between them. Germline CDR1 MNHEY, CDR2 SMNVEV (reference sequence). The CDR3 loop is CASSSHGQETQYF. In DNA, the CDR3 is TGTGCCAGCAGTTCGCACGGCCAAGAGACCCAGTACTTC.

The rearrangement uses TRBV9 and TRBJ2-2; perhaps TRBD1 as D (6 bases). The V gene lost 0 bases and the J gene lost 6 bases, with 6 bases spanning the gap. There are 13 residues in the CDR3. Germline V gives CDR1 SGDLS, CDR2 YYNGEE. The CDR3 protein is CASSVGGPGELFF. The CDR3 DNA is TGTGCCAGCAGCGTAGGGGGGCCCGGGGAGCTGTTTTTT.

This sequence joins TRBV29-1 and TRBJ1-1, with TRBD1 as a possible D gene (6 bases). Trimming pared 4 bases from V and 3 bases from J, leaving 9 bases between. The CDR3 runs 12 residues. The germline V gene has CDR1 SQVTM and CDR2 ANQGSEA. The CDR3 region is CSVARGDTEAFF. The CDR3 nucleotides read TGCAGCGTTGCCAGGGGAGACACTGAAGCTTTCTTT.

The J gene is TRBJ1-3, the V gene TRBV11-2; D gene ambiguous. Germline assignment: CDR1 SGHAT and CDR2 FQNNGV. The CDR3 covers 15 residues. V was clipped by 4 bases and J by 7 bases, with 17 bases between them. The CDR3: CASSWKTRRGNTIYF. DNA of the CDR3: TGTGCCAGCAGCTGGAAGACAAGACGAGGGAACACCATATATTTT.

This rearrangement joins TRBV6-5 to TRBJ1-2, with 12 bases aligning to TRBD1. With 4 bases clipped from V and 8 bases from J, the junction kept 8 bases outside the gene matches. The germline gives CDR1 MNHEY, CDR2 SVGAGI. The CDR3 spans 15 residues. As DNA, the CDR3 is TGTGCCAGCAGTTTCTCGGGACAGGGGGCGGAAGGCTACACCTTC. Translated: CASSFSGQGAEGYTF.

The CDR3 reads CASSPSGGAGTGELFF. For the CDR3, the DNA is TGTGCCAGCAGCCCTAGCGGGGGGGCCGGGACCGGGGAGCTGTTTTTT. The rearrangement uses TRBV11-3 and TRBJ2-2, with TRBD2 identical over 12 bases. CDR1 and CDR2 from the germline V gene are SGHNT and YENEEA. The length of the CDR3 is 16 residues. J gave up 5 bases and V 5 bases, and 6 bases lay outside the gene matches.

This chain uses TRBV18 with TRBJ1-1; no reliable D call. Trimming removed 4 bases at V and 3 bases at J, with 9 bases between. Germline CDR1 reads KGHSH; CDR2 reads LQKENI. The CDR3 has 13 amino acids. CDR3 in amino acids: CASSLDRDTEAFF. In nucleotides, the CDR3 is TGTGCCAGCTCACTAGACCGGGACACTGAAGCTTTCTTT.

The V call is TRBV6-5, the J call TRBJ2-7, with 10 nucleotides matching TRBD1. CDR1 and CDR2 from the germline V gene are MNHEY and SVGAGI. The J segment lost 3 bases and the V segment lost 6 bases, leaving 5 bases of the junction unmatched. This CDR3 has 14 residues. The CDR3 DNA is TGTGCCAGCAGGACAGGGGGCGATCTCTACGAGCAGTACTTC. Translation: CASRTGGDLYEQYF.

This clone has a single count. The rearrangement links TRBV3-1 (or the pseudogene TRBV3-2) to TRBJ1-6, with D perhaps matching TRBD1 (6 bases). V was trimmed by 4 bases and J by 5 bases, leaving 12 bases between them. The germline CDR1 and CDR2 sequences are LGHDT and YNNKEL (reference sequence). There are 15 residues in the CDR3. The CDR3 DNA follows: TGTGCCAGCAGCCCCTACAGGGTAGATAATTCACCCCTCCACTTT. Protein product: CASSPYRVDNSPLHF.

This chain connects TRBV19 to TRBJ1-1, with D tentatively TRBD1 (6 bases). The CDR3 is 16 amino acids. Germline CDR1 LNHDA, CDR2 SQIVND (reference sequence). Trimming removed 2 bases from V and 0 bases from J, with 13 bases in between. The CDR3 DNA sequence: TGTGCCAGTAGTATAAGGGCGGACAGCCTGAACACTGAAGCTTTCTTT. Amino acids: CASSIRADSLNTEAFF.

This clone was seen a single time. This sequence joins TRBV6-4 and TRBJ2-3, with 10 bases identical to TRBD1. Germline V gene data show CDR1 as MRHNA and CDR2 as SNTAGT. This CDR3 spans 15 amino acids. Trimming took 6 bases from V and 5 from J; bases not matched to a gene: 8. DNA for the CDR3: TGTGCCAGCAGAGAGACAGGGGGCGTTGTAGATACGCAGTATTTT. It translates to CASRETGGVVDTQYF.

J is TRBJ2-7 and V is TRBV28; TRBD1 agrees at 8 bases. Germline values: CDR1 MDHEN, CDR2 SYDVKM. The CDR3 has 15 residues. J gave up 7 bases and V 2 bases, and 10 bases lay outside the gene matches. CDR3 nucleotide sequence: TGTGCCAGCAGTTTACCCGGACAGGGCCTGGGAGAGCAGTACGTC. Amino acid sequence: CASSLPGQGLGEQYV.

V and J are TRBV19 and TRBJ2-4; 7 nucleotides agree with TRBD1. Germline V gene data show CDR1 as LNHDA and CDR2 as SQIVND (reference sequence). This CDR3 comprises 17 residues. V trimming: 4 bases; J trimming: 0 bases; junction bases outside the gene matches: 9. This CDR3 is CASSKRWGTEAKNIQYF. CDR3 in DNA: TGTGCCAGTAGTAAAAGATGGGGGACAGAAGCCAAAAACATTCAGTACTTC.

CDR3 residues: CAINLDSSGANVLTF. The CDR3, as DNA: TGTGCCATCAATTTAGACAGCTCTGGGGCCAACGTCCTGACTTTC. This sequence joins TRBV10-3 and TRBJ2-6, with D perhaps matching TRBD1 (5 bases). The CDR3 is made up of 15 amino acids. Germline V gene sequence: CDR1 ENHRY, CDR2 SYGVKD. Trimming pared 7 bases from V and 0 bases from J, leaving 10 bases between.

The rearrangement joins TRBV19 to TRBJ1-5; D might be TRBD1 (6 bases). This CDR3 comprises 12 residues. With 11 bases removed from V and 2 bases from J, the gap between germline ends came to 10 bases. The V gene's germline CDR1 is LNHDA and CDR2 SQIVND (reference sequence). CDR3 residues: CAADSRNQPQHF. CDR3 DNA sequence: TGTGCCGCGGACAGCCGCAATCAGCCCCAGCATTTT.